This T cell receptor (beta chain) was obtained from a study of cytomegalovirus exposure and HLA in healthy donors. Across the study: Roughly 80 million unique TCRs from HLA-typed donors were held in an early data release. General study findings and limits: As a later analysis showed, a missense DCLRE1C variant was linked to trimming of TCR beta V- and J-genes. Productive rates of about 87% or about 30% were seen for most TCR beta V segments in an earlier analysis. Researchers catalogued some 160 TCR beta chains as cytomegalovirus-associated.

Vbeta (60) and Jbeta (13) primers were used in the PCR. Sequencing used immunoSEQ multiplex PCR; TCRdb keeps in-frame clones, though not all of them. This table has about 96,000 clones, over 70% appearing once. This clone was seen a single time. Its antigen is still unknown. At one end the junction does not follow the germline gene, possibly because of a read error. The sample consisted of PBMCs. The TCR was taken from a middle-aged man in good health and CMV-seropositive.

The CDR3 region is CASSLEGQNYGYPF. CDR3 nucleotides: TGTGCCAGCAGCTTGGAGGGGCAGAACTATGGCTACCCCTTC. J is TRBJ1-2 and V is TRBV5-4; D perhaps matches TRBD1 (5 bases). The CDR3 is 14 amino acids. Germline CDR1 and CDR2: SGHNT and YYREEE (reference sequence).